This T cell receptor (beta chain) was profiled in a study of cytomegalovirus exposure and HLA in healthy donors. General observations from the study: Rare TCR sequences predominated, though certain public TCRs were found in many donors. In a later analysis, TCR beta V- and J-gene trimming showed a link to a missense DCLRE1C variant. In vitro experiments confirmed that three CMV-associated chains were specific for CMV antigens. Sequencing likely produced, as an artifact, a cluster of highly shared sequence variants.

In regard to this clone: The target antigen is unknown.

Germline V gene data show CDR1 as LNHNV and CDR2 as YYDKDF (reference sequence). The CDR3 sequence is 15 residues long. J gave up 8 bases and V 1 base, and 3 bases lay outside the gene matches. A multiplex PCR was run with 60 Vbeta primers and 13 Jbeta primers. Libraries were prepared by immunoSEQ multiplex PCR; TCRdb keeps only in-frame clonotypes and omits some of them. The sample yields about 59,000 clones, 75% to 85% seen once. This sequence joins TRBV15 and TRBJ2-3; the match to TRBD2 covers 13 bases. This receptor was identified in a middle-aged woman in good health and CMV-seronegative. Sample: PBMCs. CDR3 sequence reads: CATSRGGTSGTTQYF. In nucleotides, the CDR3 is TGTGCCACCAGCAGAGGGGGGACTAGCGGGACTACGCAGTATTTT.